The rows below give T cell receptor beta chains drawn from one sample of a study of beta chain features in type 1 diabetes. Repertoires were generated with immunoSEQ multiplex PCR, while TCRdb's copy carries only in-frame clones and drops some. The sample yields approximately 250,000 clones, over 8.5% seen once. The sample comprised naive CD4+ T cells from blood. Receptor source: a young woman in good health. CDR3s include the opening cysteine and the closing phenylalanine or tryptophan.

TRBJ2-7 | TRBV5-1 | CASSLPSGTPYEQYF
TRBJ1-2 | TRBV25-1 | CASSDGTVYGYTF
TRBJ2-5 | TRBV5-1 | CASSSRLAGVQETQYF
TRBJ2-1 | TRBV19 | CASSIGTSVYNEQFF
TRBJ2-4 | TRBV4-2 | CASSQDSPSGGTRNIQYF
TRBJ2-3 | TRBV7-9 | CASSAQGTDTQYF
TRBJ2-7 | TRBV7-9 | CASSDRGTYEQYF
TRBJ1-5 | TRBV9 | CASSTYCGESNQPQHF
TRBJ2-6 | TRBV7-9 | CASSTTGNSGANVLTF
TRBJ2-1 | TRBV11-2 | CASSTPSSPEQFF
TRBJ2-5 | TRBV5-1 | CASSQTQGSRETQYF
TRBJ2-2 | TRBV25-1 | CAARAGEVRAATGELFF
TRBJ1-2 | TRBV30 | CAWNRGHQANYGYTF
TRBJ2-7 | TRBV2 | CASSDRRGYEQYF
TRBJ2-1 | TRBV5-1 | CASSFGTSGGANEQFF
TRBJ2-1 | TRBV27 | CASSLPPGLAAYNEQFF
TRBJ1-1 | TRBV19 | CASSQHDKNTEAFF
TRBJ2-3 | TRBV5-1 | CASSVTGVAGTDTQYF
TRBJ1-1 | TRBV5-4 | CASSLGQGEGNTEAFF
TRBJ2-3 | TRBV29-1 | CSVEDRGRTDTQYF
TRBJ2-7 | TRBV19 | CASSIGTSGKLYEQYF
TRBJ2-7 | TRBV18 | CASSPPRTSFWPEQYF
TRBJ2-2 | TRBV9 | CASSVASSGPTGELFF
TRBJ2-2 | TRBV5-4 | CASSLTGGLSGELFF
TRBJ2-1 | TRBV5-1 | CASSLEGLAYNEQFF
TRBJ2-3 | TRBV28 | CASSGLAGGRGLGDTQYF
TRBJ2-2 | TRBV19 | CATFRGDTGELFF
TRBJ2-3 | TRBV5-1 | CASSSAGATDTQYF
TRBJ2-5 | TRBV5-4 | CASSTDRSQETQYF
TRBJ2-2 | TRBV9 | CASSDHPGGRGELFF
TRBJ1-3 | TRBV7-9 | CASSTDRAGNTIYF
TRBJ2-7 | TRBV14 | CASSQTPGPYEQYF
TRBJ2-2 | TRBV9 | CASSVRGQGRDTGELFF
TRBJ2-3 | TRBV2 | CASSEAHSGTDTQYF
TRBJ1-2 | TRBV5-4 | CASSVDRGPGINGYTF
TRBJ2-7 | TRBV27 | CASSTFPGTGPLEQYF
TRBJ2-5 | TRBV28 | CASSRQGGETQYF
TRBJ2-1 | TRBV19 | CASALRVLSYNEQFF
TRBJ2-2 | TRBV7-8 | CASSLAREGWVNTGELFF
TRBJ2-7 | TRBV5-6 | CASSSWDRGSPYEQYF
TRBJ2-1 | TRBV7-2 | CASSTRLAGGFGEQFF
TRBJ2-7 | TRBV27 | CASRATYRGTYEQYF